The 20 T cell receptor beta chains in this list originate from one sample, sequenced in a study of T cells in tumors and immune-related adverse events. Clones were sequenced by immunoSEQ multiplex PCR, and TCRdb holds only the in-frame ones, with some missing. The sample includes about 22,000 clones, 75% to 95% of them seen just once. The starting material was lymph node tissue, obtained from a patient treated with anti-PD-1 therapy. The receptors were gathered from a female donor with metastatic renal cell carcinoma.

Worth noting for this clone: An end of the junction differs from the germline gene, which may be a read error. The chain uses TRBV2 and TRBJ2-3; possibly TRBD2 for D (6 bases). CDR3 length: 14 amino acids. Germline assignment: CDR1 SNHLY and CDR2 FYNNEI. The CDR3 spells CASSEGAGTDTQYF. CDR3 coding DNA: TGTGCCAGCAGTGAGGGAGCGGGCACGGATACGCAGTATTTT. The full variable domain, its missing parts supplied by reference TRBV2 and TRBJ2-3, is EPEVTQTPSHQVTQMGQEVILRCVPISNHLYFYWYRQILGQKVEFLVSFYNNEISEKSEIFDDQFSVERPDGSNFTLKIRSTKLEDSAMYFCASSEGAGTDTQYFGPGTRLTVL.

The rearrangement joins TRBV2 to TRBJ2-5, with D perhaps TRBD2 (5 bases). Trimming left V 6 bases short and J 1 base short, with 15 bases between. The CDR3 consists of 15 residues. Looked up from germline, CDR1 is SNHLY and CDR2 is FYNNEI. CDR3 coding DNA: TGTGCCAGCAGCTCTACTAGGCCAGGCCAAGAGACCCAGTACTTC. Its protein product is CASSSTRPGQETQYF.

The chain joins TRBV5-8 to TRBJ1-2, with 8 bases that match TRBD1. The CDR3 contains 12 residues. CDR1 and CDR2 (germline): SGHTS, YDEGEE. Trimming at V came to 1 base and at J to 13 bases, leaving 6 bases not matched to a gene. The CDR3 loop is CASSLRDRSSTF. The CDR3 DNA reads as TGTGCCAGCAGCTTGCGGGACAGGTCATCCACCTTC.

V gene TRBV27 combines with J gene TRBJ2-5; D remains ambiguous. The V gene lost 2 bases and the J gene lost 4 bases, with 14 bases spanning the gap. The germline V gene encodes CDR1 MNHEY and CDR2 SMNVEV (reference sequence). CDR3 length equals 15 residues. Here the CDR3 DNA reads TGTGCCAGCAGTTTAGGGCCGCTCCCGGGAGAGACCCAGTACTTC. Translating it yields CASSLGPLPGETQYF.

This chain links TRBV9 with TRBJ2-1; 7 nucleotides match TRBD2. Germline loops: CDR1 SGDLS, CDR2 YYNGEE. After removal of 4 bases from V and 0 bases from J, the junction contained 4 bases not matched to a gene. The CDR3 loop spans 15 amino acids. The CDR3 DNA is TGTGCCAGCAGCTCCTGGACTAGCTCCTACAATGAGCAGTTCTTC. It encodes CASSSWTSSYNEQFF. The whole variable domain, filled in from reference TRBV9 and TRBJ2-1, reads DSGVTQTPKHLITATGQRVTLRCSPRSGDLSVYWYQQSLDQGLQFLIQYYNGEERAKGNILERFSAQQFPDLHSELNLSSLELGDSALYFCASSSWTSSYNEQFFGPGTRLTVL.

The rearrangement uses TRBV11-2 and TRBJ1-5; no reliable D call. The length of the CDR3 is 13 residues. Trimming took off 5 bases at V and 4 bases at J, with 9 bases between the two ends. The germline CDR1 and CDR2 sequences are SGHAT and FQNNGV. The CDR3, as DNA: TGTGCCAGCAGCCCCGACCGAAATCAGCCCCAGCATTTT. It codes for CASSPDRNQPQHF.

This chain connects TRBV10-3 to TRBJ1-1; 7 bases line up with TRBD1. Germline CDR1 is ENHRY and CDR2 is SYGVKD. The CDR3 contains 13 residues. The trim removed 7 bases at V and 1 base at J, leaving 3 bases unmatched. The CDR3 reads CAIKGQENTEAFF. In nucleotides, the CDR3 is TGTGCCATCAAAGGACAGGAGAACACTGAAGCTTTCTTT.

V gene TRBV5-1 combines with J gene TRBJ2-1, with TRBD2 identical over 8 bases. The germline V gene has CDR1 SGHRS and CDR2 YFSETQ. V gave up 1 base and J gave up 0 bases; unmatched junction bases: 3. This CDR3 has 16 residues. In DNA form, the CDR3 reads TGCGCCAGCAGCTTGTTTCGGGGGGGCTCCTACAATGAGCAGTTCTTC. Amino acids: CASSLFRGGSYNEQFF.

J is TRBJ2-1 and V is TRBV5-1, with no clear D. Germline CDR1 and CDR2: SGHRS and YFSETQ. V gave up 1 base and J gave up 9 bases, with 11 bases separating them. The CDR3 consists of 13 residues. CDR3 in amino acids: CASSLMIRTEQFF. In DNA form, the CDR3 reads TGCGCCAGCAGCTTGATGATTAGGACTGAGCAGTTCTTC.

The chain links TRBV7-6 to TRBJ1-1; TRBD1 matches at 8 bases. The CDR3 covers 15 residues. The J segment lost 1 base and the V segment lost 5 bases, leaving 6 bases of the junction unmatched. The germline CDR1 and CDR2 sequences are SGHVS and FNYEAQ. CDR3 residues: CASSRQGSSNTEAFF. DNA for the CDR3: TGTGCCAGCAGCCGACAGGGGTCTTCGAACACTGAAGCTTTCTTT.

V usage is TRBV7-2 and J usage is TRBJ2-2; TRBD1 is a possible D gene (5 bases). The CDR3 consists of 14 residues. Germline lookup yields CDR1 SGHTA and CDR2 FQGNSA. The ends were cut back, 4 bases at V and 6 bases at J, with 12 bases in the middle. The CDR3 protein is CASSWYIGAGELFF. As DNA, the CDR3 is TGTGCCAGCAGCTGGTACATAGGGGCCGGGGAGCTGTTTTTT.

CDR3 in DNA: TGTGCCAGCAGCGTAGCCCTCCCAGCTATGACTACAGGGGAGAGGGTGAACACTGAAGCTTTCTTT. It codes for CASSVALPAMTTGERVNTEAFF. This chain uses TRBV9 with TRBJ1-1, with 7 bases matching TRBD1. V trimming: 0 bases; J trimming: 0 bases; junction bases outside the gene matches: 23. The CDR3 runs 22 residues. Germline V CDR1 and CDR2: SGDLS, YYNGEE.

V and J are TRBV12-5 and TRBJ1-2, with TRBD1 as a possible D gene (5 bases). The V end lost 3 bases, the J end lost 5 bases, and 16 bases lay between the germline ends. CDR3 length equals 15 residues. Germline V gene data show CDR1 as LGHNT and CDR2 as FRNRAP. The CDR3 DNA reads TGTGCTAGTGGTTTAGCACGGGACTTGGCATATGGCTACACCTTC. Its translation: CASGLARDLAYGYTF.

The chain uses TRBV5-1 and TRBJ2-5; a possible D gene is TRBD2 (6 bases). Germline-derived CDR1 and CDR2 are SGHRS and YFSETQ. V lost 0 bases and J 0 bases, leaving 15 bases between the germline ends. CDR3 length: 17 residues. CDR3: CASSLARTIPYQETQYF. DNA of the CDR3: TGCGCCAGCAGCTTGGCCCGGACTATTCCGTACCAAGAGACCCAGTACTTC.

This chain joins TRBV7-2 and TRBJ2-3; maybe TRBD1 (5 bases). The CDR3 contains 15 residues. Germline V CDR1 and CDR2: SGHTA, FQGNSA. V was shortened by 7 bases and J by 3 bases, with 17 bases between the two germline ends. Written as DNA, the CDR3 is TGTGCCAGCACCGCGGTAAAGGGGTGGACAGATACGCAGTATTTT. Its translation: CASTAVKGWTDTQYF.

The chain is built from TRBV18 and TRBJ2-2; perhaps TRBD1 as D (6 bases). The CDR3 contains 15 residues. In germline, CDR1 is KGHSH, CDR2 LQKENI. Trimming removed 3 bases from V and 6 bases from J, with 14 bases in between. The CDR3 loop is CASSPVRDNSGELFF. CDR3 in DNA: TGTGCCAGCTCACCGGTCCGGGACAACTCCGGGGAGCTGTTTTTT.

The table lists this clone with a count of one. V gene TRBV29-1 combines with J gene TRBJ1-1; D gene uncertain. V lost 7 bases to trimming and J lost 4 bases, with 16 bases between them. Germline V gene sequence: CDR1 SQVTM, CDR2 ANQGSEA. The CDR3 contains 13 residues. CDR3 loop: CSGTRAWGTEAFF. The CDR3 DNA sequence: TGCAGCGGAACGAGGGCCTGGGGCACTGAAGCTTTCTTT.

The chain couples TRBV4-1 to TRBJ1-5; no firm D call. Germline V gene sequence: CDR1 MGHRA, CDR2 YSYEKL. V was trimmed by 2 bases and J by 6 bases, leaving 11 bases between them. The length of the CDR3 is 14 residues. CDR3 in amino acids: CASSQHASSQPQHF. The CDR3 region has the DNA TGCGCCAGCAGCCAACACGCTTCAAGTCAGCCCCAGCATTTT.

The chain joins TRBV21-1 to TRBJ2-3; the table calls TRBD2, which could not be checked here. TRBV21-1 is a known pseudogene. This CDR3 has 17 residues. The chain's CDR3 is CASSKITSGSSTDTQYF. The CDR3 nucleotides read TGTGCCAGCAGCAAGATTACTAGCGGATCTAGCACAGATACGCAGTATTTT.

The chain is built from TRBV29-1 and TRBJ2-3, with a possible D match to TRBD2 (5 bases). V lost 4 bases and J 6 bases, leaving 11 bases between the germline ends. Germline V gives CDR1 SQVTM, CDR2 ANQGSEA. The CDR3 spans 12 residues. CDR3 DNA: TGCAGCGTTGTCGAGGGTGGTGATACGCAGTATTTT. This codes for CSVVEGGDTQYF.